The rows below give T cell receptor beta chains drawn from one sample of a study of blood T cell repertoires in COVID-19. Some clones are missing from TCRdb's copy, which holds only in-frame ones; the method was immunoSEQ multiplex PCR. Counted here are about 210,000 clones, approximately 85% occurring once; the ten biggest clones make up 4% to 6%. The sequencing input was peripheral blood. These receptors were obtained from a man in his fifties or sixties with COVID-19, enrolled during active disease. Each CDR3 is given with its conserved first and last residue. The D gene is left open where the match is weak. Not all rows give a size; the values are once, few, many and, for expanded clones, a class.

TRBJ1-1,TRBD1,TRBV5-6,-,CASSLEQGYNTEAFF,TGTGCCAGCAGCTTGGAACAGGGGTACAACACTGAAGCTTTCTTT
TRBJ2-5,TRBD1,TRBV19,-,CASAYGQGVGETQYF,TGTGCCAGTGCCTACGGACAGGGGGTAGGGGAGACCCAGTACTTC
TRBJ2-5,-,TRBV7-3,few,CASSFPGSGETQYF,TGTGCCAGCAGCTTCCCAGGGTCAGGAGAGACCCAGTACTTC
TRBJ1-2,-,TRBV7-8,few,CASSLIRGDNGYTF,TGTGCCAGCAGCTTAATCAGGGGCGACAATGGCTACACCTTC
TRBJ1-4,TRBD1,TRBV30,-,CAWSAQGAIEKLFF,TGTGCCTGGAGTGCACAGGGGGCCATCGAAAAACTGTTTTTT
TRBJ1-2,TRBD1,TRBV19,many,CASSTLTGGDYGYTF,TGTGCCAGTAGTACCCTCACAGGGGGGGACTATGGCTACACCTTC
TRBJ1-5,TRBD1,TRBV5-1,-,CASSRGTGFDQPQHF,TGCGCCAGCAGCAGGGGGACAGGGTTCGATCAGCCCCAGCATTTT
TRBJ2-7,-,TRBV7-8,-,CASSARLAYEQYF,TGTGCCAGCAGCGCCAGACTAGCCTACGAGCAGTACTTC
TRBJ1-1,TRBD1,TRBV5-5,-,CASSSGQGRPSEAFF,TGTGCCAGCAGCTCCGGACAGGGGAGACCCTCCGAAGCTTTCTTT
TRBJ2-2,-,TRBV19,-,CASRSGQNTGELFF,TGTGCCAGTAGATCGGGACAGAACACCGGGGAGCTGTTTTTT
TRBJ2-7,-,TRBV5-4,-,CASSRGGLSSYEQYF,TGTGCCAGCAGCCGGGGAGGCCTCTCCTCCTACGAGCAGTACTTC
TRBJ1-2,TRBD1,TRBV3-1/TRBV3-2,-,CASSQVSGQGSGYTF,TGTGCCAGCAGCCAAGTAAGCGGACAGGGGAGTGGCTACACCTTC
TRBJ1-1,-,TRBV18,-,CASSPSDTREAFF,TGTGCCAGCTCACCCTCGGACACCAGGGAAGCTTTCTTT
TRBJ1-2,-,TRBV18,-,CASSPDTAYGYTF,TGTGCCAGCTCACCCGACACCGCCTATGGCTACACCTTC
TRBJ1-1,TRBD1,TRBV12-5,-,CASGLGGQGSAEAFF,TGTGCTAGTGGTTTGGGGGGACAGGGGAGCGCTGAAGCTTTCTTT
TRBJ2-1,-,TRBV7-8,-,CASSPDRNEQFF,TGTGCCAGCAGCCCGGACAGAAATGAGCAGTTCTTC
TRBJ2-7,-,TRBV6-5,few,CASTEVGGGAREQYF,TGTGCCAGCACCGAAGTGGGAGGGGGGGCGCGGGAGCAGTACTTC
TRBJ1-4,-,TRBV7-3,once,CASSLTGSPNEKLFF,TGTGCCAGCAGCTTAACGGGCAGTCCAAATGAAAAACTGTTTTTT
TRBJ2-2,TRBD1,TRBV19,-,CASSGTGVDTGELFF,TGTGCCAGTTCCGGGACAGGGGTGGACACCGGGGAGCTGTTTTTT
TRBJ2-1,TRBD1,TRBV6-5,-,CASSYSKQGSNNEQFF,TGTGCCAGCAGTTACTCGAAACAGGGGAGCAACAATGAGCAGTTCTTC
TRBJ2-3,-,TRBV18,-,CASSPLHQGITDTQYF,TGTGCCAGCTCACCACTTCATCAGGGGATCACAGATACGCAGTATTTT
TRBJ2-3,TRBD2,TRBV7-3,-,CASSRTSGGVDTQYF,TGTGCCAGCAGCCGAACTAGCGGGGGAGTGGATACGCAGTATTTT
TRBJ2-3,TRBD2,TRBV7-9,-,CASSTSGGATDTQYF,TGTGCCAGCAGCACATCCGGGGGGGCGACAGATACGCAGTATTTT
TRBJ2-2,TRBD1,TRBV10-1,-,CASSPWTGNTGELFF,TGCGCCAGCAGTCCTTGGACAGGGAACACCGGGGAGCTGTTTTTT
TRBJ2-1,TRBD2,TRBV7-9,-,CASSSTSGRYNEQFF,TGTGCCAGCAGCTCTACTAGCGGAAGGTACAATGAGCAGTTCTTC
TRBJ2-7,-,TRBV7-9,-,CASSSNHLTGSYEQYF,TGTGCCAGCAGCTCAAACCATCTGACAGGCTCCTACGAGCAGTACTTC
TRBJ2-5,-,TRBV4-1,-,CASSQDPPGGLQETQYF,TGCGCCAGCAGCCAAGATCCCCCGGGGGGCCTACAAGAGACCCAGTACTTC
TRBJ2-2,-,TRBV6-2/TRBV6-3,-,CASSYFLGGSTGELFF,TGTGCCAGCAGTTACTTCCTTGGGGGGAGCACCGGGGAGCTGTTTTTT
TRBJ2-1,TRBD2,TRBV6-6,-,CASSQLSGGAMWNEQFF,TGTGCCAGCAGTCAATTGAGCGGGGGGGCGATGTGGAATGAGCAGTTCTTC
TRBJ1-1,-,TRBV28,-,CASSLHMAGASEAFF,TGTGCCAGCAGCCTCCATATGGCGGGAGCCTCAGAAGCTTTCTTT
TRBJ2-7,TRBD1,TRBV6-5,-,CASTLSGQGAYEQYF,TGTGCCAGCACCTTAAGCGGGCAGGGGGCTTACGAGCAGTACTTC
TRBJ2-5,-,TRBV9,-,CASSVGAGNQETQYF,TGTGCCAGCAGCGTAGGGGCGGGGAACCAAGAGACCCAGTACTTC
TRBJ2-1,-,TRBV7-3,-,CASSLTISVRAEQFF,TGTGCCAGCAGCTTAACGATATCGGTGCGAGCAGAGCAGTTCTTC
TRBJ1-3,-,TRBV6-6,-,CASRFDRSSGNTIYF,TGTGCCAGCAGATTCGACAGAAGCTCTGGAAACACCATATATTTT
TRBJ2-7,TRBD2,TRBV4-2,-,CASSQGSSGGGYEQYF,TGTGCCAGCAGCCAAGGTAGCAGCGGGGGGGGCTACGAGCAGTACTTC
TRBJ2-1,TRBD1,TRBV28,-,CASRRDREPYNEQFF,TGTGCCAGCAGGAGGGACAGGGAACCCTACAATGAGCAGTTCTTC
TRBJ2-3,-,TRBV29-1,-,CSVGTRTDTQYF,TGCAGCGTTGGGACACGCACAGATACGCAGTATTTT
TRBJ1-5,-,TRBV15,-,CATSRDRQGGNQPQHF,TGTGCCACCAGCAGAGATCGGCAGGGCGGCAATCAGCCCCAGCATTTT
TRBJ2-2,TRBD2,TRBV5-1,-,CASSPSGSGGSGELFF,TGCGCCAGCAGCCCCTCGGGGAGCGGGGGATCCGGGGAGCTGTTTTTT
TRBJ1-1,-,TRBV28,-,CATLGQLNTEAFF,TGTGCCACCCTAGGACAGTTGAACACTGAAGCTTTCTTT
TRBJ2-1,-,TRBV24-1,once,CATSDPTRVGEQFF,TGTGCCACCAGTGATCCAACACGGGTCGGGGAGCAGTTCTTC
TRBJ2-3,TRBD1,TRBV7-2,once,CASSQTGSSTDTQYF,TGTGCCAGCAGCCAGACAGGGAGTAGCACAGATACGCAGTATTTT
TRBJ1-5,TRBD1,TRBV28,-,CASSLSGQGTDQPQHF,TGTGCCAGCAGTTTGAGTGGACAGGGGACGGATCAGCCCCAGCATTTT
TRBJ2-7,-,TRBV14,-,CASSQGRGSSYEQYF,TGTGCCAGCAGCCAAGGACGGGGTAGCTCCTACGAGCAGTACTTC
TRBJ1-1,TRBD1,TRBV28,-,CASTLRGDRGAFF,TGTGCCAGCACCTTAAGGGGCGACAGGGGAGCTTTCTTT
TRBJ2-3,TRBD2,TRBV5-1,-,CASSRALMGASGGSTDTQYF,TGCGCCAGCAGTCGGGCTCTTATGGGGGCTAGCGGGGGCTCCACAGATACGCAGTATTTT
TRBJ1-6,-,TRBV21-1,-,CASSKAGRGRNSPLHF,TGTGCCAGCAGCAAAGCAGGCAGGGGGCGAAATTCACCCCTCCACTTT
TRBJ2-5,TRBD2,TRBV29-1,-,CSVGGTSGGPIYF,TGCAGCGTTGGCGGGACTAGCGGGGGGCCGATCTACTTC
TRBJ2-3,TRBD2,TRBV27,-,CASSLIAGRRVTDTQYF,TGTGCCAGCAGTTTGATAGCGGGGAGAAGAGTCACAGATACGCAGTATTTT
TRBJ2-7,TRBD1,TRBV6-2/TRBV6-3,-,CASSRQGANYEQYF,TGTGCCAGCAGTAGACAGGGGGCGAACTACGAGCAGTACTTC
TRBJ2-1,-,TRBV3-1/TRBV3-2,-,CASSQGLDYNEQFF,TGTGCCAGCAGCCAAGGACTAGACTACAATGAGCAGTTCTTC
TRBJ1-1,-,TRBV3-1/TRBV3-2,-,CASGGFLSTEAFF,TGTGCCAGCGGGGGGTTTCTGAGCACTGAAGCTTTCTTT
TRBJ1-4,-,TRBV10-3,-,CATDLPGEKLFF,TGTGCCACTGACTTACCGGGTGAAAAACTGTTTTTT
TRBJ2-7,-,TRBV27,few,CASSSSYEQYF,TGTGCCAGCAGTTCATCCTACGAGCAGTACTTC
TRBJ2-1,TRBD2,TRBV7-3,-,CASSLRALAGYNEQFF,TGTGCCAGCAGCTTAAGGGCGTTAGCGGGGTACAATGAGCAGTTCTTC
TRBJ2-5,TRBD2,TRBV6-5,-,CASSYLTGGPQETQYF,TGTGCCAGCAGTTACTTAACGGGGGGGCCCCAAGAGACCCAGTACTTC